The entry that follows covers one TCR beta chain sequence. Its antigen is undetermined. This record comes from a study of T cell responses to AZD1222 COVID-19 vaccine. General study findings and limits: A mostly white British donor set with more females was recruited, and clonal diversity was possibly underestimated.

Sequenced by immunoSEQ multiplex PCR; TCRdb stores in-frame clones only, minus some. The data show around 160,000 clones, 82% seen once. The V gene's germline CDR1 is SGHDN and CDR2 FVKESK. This CDR3 region has 14 residues. The V and J ends lost 4 bases and 4 bases respectively, with 13 bases between them. The sequencing here drew on peripheral blood, taken on day 0 of MenACWY control vaccination. This clonotype was sampled from an adult in good health. The chain carries TRBV14 and TRBJ1-2, with D unresolved. The chain's CDR3 is CASSPSEGLYGYTF. CDR3 bases: TGTGCCAGCAGCCCCTCGGAAGGCCTCTATGGCTACACCTTC. Supplemented by reference TRBV14 and TRBJ1-2, the full variable domain reads EAGVTQFPSHSVIEKGQTVTLRCDPISGHDNLYWYRRVMGKEIKFLLHFVKESKQDESGMPNNRFLAERTGGTYSTLKVQPAELEDSGVYFCASSPSEGLYGYTFGSGTRLTVV.